This is a list of T cell receptor beta chains from one sample in a study of human T cells and chemical hapten exposure. Each CDR3 protein is one row after TCRdb ran MiXCR on the RACE reads. The data contain approximately 400,000 distinct CDR3 sequences, 4% to 6% of them seen just once; the ten biggest clones take up just over 2.5%. Source: whole blood, taken in connection with sensitization to the hapten diphenylcyclopropenone (DPC). These receptors were collected from a woman between 50 and 59 years old with alopecia areata. Some clones in this sample may be carry-over from other donors' samples. Both conserved end residues are part of each CDR3. Clone size is given for some rows only: seen once, a few or many times, or a class if the clone is expanded.

V gene | clone size | CDR3 protein
TRBV4-3 | many | CASSQDSNQAFGDTQYF
TRBV5-1 | few | CASSSEVGSTEAFF
TRBV7-9 | few | CASSFTVDRAFPDTQYF
TRBV28 | many | CASSLGGAEQFF
TRBV28 | many | CASSDRFYEQYF
TRBV5-1 | . | CASSLDSYSNQPQHF
TRBV2 | . | CASTGTAGYEQYF
TRBV27 | . | CAVWGQRNTEAFF
TRBV12-3/TRBV12-4 | . | CASTLGSTNEKLFF
TRBV18 | . | CASSPPPTQNTEAFF
TRBV6-2/TRBV6-3 | once | CASSYPGITEAFF
TRBV14 | . | CASSQPGTRRTDTQYF
TRBV12-3/TRBV12-4 | . | CASIRYNTEAFF
TRBV7-2 | . | CASSPGADRAFF
TRBV4-1 | many | CASSQEARDEQFF
TRBV7-2 | many | CASSLWATTEAFF
TRBV19 | . | CASQRGIGYNEQFF
TRBV29-1 | many | CSVRGTGGEQYF
TRBV5-8 | . | CASSIPDTNNQPQHF
TRBV6-6 | many | CASSHPVDSLNQPQHF
TRBV19 | many | CASSLTLTRNQPQHF
TRBV6-2/TRBV6-3 | many | CASLLQGSATEAFF
TRBV6-5 | many | CASRRRLAGGDYEQYF
TRBV3-1 | . | CASSQIGGPEAFF
TRBV6-5 | . | CASSMKVGGAIGYTF
TRBV19 | few | CASSTAYGYTF
TRBV6-8 | . | CASSYPWGREAFF
TRBV10-3 | . | CAISESRQRNEKLFF
TRBV6-6 | . | CASREDRGTQYF
TRBV20-1 | few | CSGIPNTEAFF
TRBV6-1 | many | CASSARTALNTEAFF
TRBV6-1 | many | CASSPTGGTGGGEQFF
TRBV27 | few | CASSFWGPTDTQYF
TRBV7-8 | many | CASSLRDRGYNEQFF
TRBV3-1 | . | CASSQERSGYTF
TRBV6-1 | few | CASSEVVTDTQYF
TRBV20-1 | few | CSARDRGSDDNEQFF
TRBV6-5 | . | CASSYSFGEAFF
TRBV9 | . | CASSPGGARWETQYF
TRBV5-5 | many | CASSVQVLSGANVLTF
TRBV24-1 | many | CATSETQSSGRITDTQYF
TRBV10-3 | many | CAISPTGQGAMDTGELFF
TRBV5-4 | . | CASTPKGQVEAFF
TRBV7-2 | many | CASSLGGGVNTQYF
TRBV29-1 | many | CSVEDRGGRGDIQYF
TRBV5-1 | many | CASSTGLPNTEAFF
TRBV7-2 | many | CASSSSGGTGDTQYF
TRBV6-2/TRBV6-3 | many | CASSYIGRLAGGNEQFF
TRBV2 | many | CASSVGGNTDTQYF
TRBV4-1 | few | CASSQGREGPYTQYF
TRBV12-3/TRBV12-4 | few | CASNIKGGGSGANVLTF